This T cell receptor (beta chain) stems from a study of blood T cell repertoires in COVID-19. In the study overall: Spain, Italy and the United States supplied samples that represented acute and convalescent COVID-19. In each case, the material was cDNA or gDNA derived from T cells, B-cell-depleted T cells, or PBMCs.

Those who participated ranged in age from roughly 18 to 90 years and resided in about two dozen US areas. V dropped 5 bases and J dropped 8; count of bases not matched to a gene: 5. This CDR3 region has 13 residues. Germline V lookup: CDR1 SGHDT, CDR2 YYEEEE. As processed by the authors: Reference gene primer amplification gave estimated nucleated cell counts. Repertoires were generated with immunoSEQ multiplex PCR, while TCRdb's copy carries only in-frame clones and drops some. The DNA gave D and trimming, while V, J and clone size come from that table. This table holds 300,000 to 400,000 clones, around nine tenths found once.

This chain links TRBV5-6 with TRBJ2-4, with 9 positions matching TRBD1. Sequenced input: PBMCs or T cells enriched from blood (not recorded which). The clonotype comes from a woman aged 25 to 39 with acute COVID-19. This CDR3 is CASRAGTGYIQYF. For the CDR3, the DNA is TGTGCCAGCAGGGCCGGGACAGGGTACATTCAGTACTTC.